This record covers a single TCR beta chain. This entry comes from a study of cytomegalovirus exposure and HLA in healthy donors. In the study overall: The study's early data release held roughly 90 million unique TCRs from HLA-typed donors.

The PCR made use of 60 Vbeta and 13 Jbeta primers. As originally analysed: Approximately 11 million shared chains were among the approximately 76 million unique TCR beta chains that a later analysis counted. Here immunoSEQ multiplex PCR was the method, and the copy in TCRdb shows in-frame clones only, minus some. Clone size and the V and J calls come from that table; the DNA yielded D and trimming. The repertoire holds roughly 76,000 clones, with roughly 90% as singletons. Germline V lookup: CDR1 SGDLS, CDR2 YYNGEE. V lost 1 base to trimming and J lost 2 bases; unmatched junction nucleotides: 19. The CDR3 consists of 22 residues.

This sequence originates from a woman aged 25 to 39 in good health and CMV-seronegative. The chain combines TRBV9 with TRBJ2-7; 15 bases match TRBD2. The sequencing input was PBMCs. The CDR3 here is CASSVSPGLAGGLWGKTYEQYF. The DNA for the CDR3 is TGTGCCAGCAGCGTATCTCCGGGACTAGCGGGAGGTTTGTGGGGTAAAACCTACGAGCAGTACTTC.